This T cell receptor (beta chain) was found in a study of PD-1 blockade in classical Hodgkin lymphoma. Clones were sequenced by immunoSEQ multiplex PCR, and TCRdb holds only the in-frame ones, with some missing. The sample carries some 90,000 clones, around 80% recorded once. With 6 bases removed from V and 5 bases from J, the gap between germline ends came to 16 bases. CDR1 is MNHEY and CDR2 is SMNVEV in the germline V gene (reference sequence). The CDR3 has 14 residues. The sample's time point: cycle 4 day 1 (C4D1), after five to seven weeks of nivolumab. The patients all showed relapse after autologous stem cell transplantation, while their brentuximab vedotin exposure varied.

The V call is TRBV27, the J call TRBJ1-2; D is undetermined. This sequence was found in a human donor with classical Hodgkin lymphoma. This specimen was peripheral blood mononuclear cells (PBMCs), taken before the fourth cycle of nivolumab. The CDR3 loop is CASRDLVGMYGYTF. CDR3 DNA sequence: TGTGCCAGCAGGGACCTCGTGGGGATGTATGGCTACACCTTC.